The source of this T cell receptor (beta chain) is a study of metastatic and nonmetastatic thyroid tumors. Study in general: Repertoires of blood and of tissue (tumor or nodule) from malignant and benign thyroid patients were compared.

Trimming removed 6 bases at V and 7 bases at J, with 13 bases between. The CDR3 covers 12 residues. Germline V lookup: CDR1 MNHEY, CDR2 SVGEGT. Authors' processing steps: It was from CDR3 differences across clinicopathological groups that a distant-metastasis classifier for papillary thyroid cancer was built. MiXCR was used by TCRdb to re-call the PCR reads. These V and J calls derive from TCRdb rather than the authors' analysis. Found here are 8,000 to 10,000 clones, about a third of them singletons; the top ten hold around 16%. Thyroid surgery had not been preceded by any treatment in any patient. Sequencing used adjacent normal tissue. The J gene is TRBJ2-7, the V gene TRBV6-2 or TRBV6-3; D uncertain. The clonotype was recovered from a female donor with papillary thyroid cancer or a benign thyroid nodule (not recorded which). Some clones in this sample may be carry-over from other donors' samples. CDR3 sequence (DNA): TGTGCCAGCAGGGTGGGCCCAATGGAGCAGTACTTC. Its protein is CASRVGPMEQYF.